The present TCR beta chain was sequenced within a study of identical twins. TCRdb fed the 5' RACE reads into MiXCR, producing one record per CDR3 protein. The data contain 240,000 or so distinct CDR3 sequences, 10% to 15% of them singletons. V lost 1 base to trimming and J lost 3 bases, with 6 bases between them. The CDR3 totals 14 residues. The germline V gene has CDR1 SGHAT and CDR2 FQNNGV. Donors were all healthy Caucasians. Study-level results: A lower insertion count was a feature of abundant cord blood beta clonotypes, with no such feature in memory repertoires. Twin pairs had excess sharing that was weaker in beta out-of-frame sequences. Conclusions relied on cross-sectional statistical analysis, not following the same donors.

This clonotype has at least ten counts. Its antigen is undetermined. These data were also reused for a study on yellow fever vaccine responses in identical twins.

The sample consisted of memory (CD45RO+) T cells sorted from blood. This receptor was taken from a woman in her late teens or twenties in good health. This rearrangement joins TRBV11-2 to TRBJ2-2; D remains ambiguous. Here the CDR3 DNA reads TGTGCCAGCAGCTTAGTCGGGTACACCGGGGAGCTGTTTTTT. Translation: CASSLVGYTGELFF.